This T cell receptor (beta chain) appears in the sequencing data of a study of blood T cell repertoires in COVID-19. About the research overall: The study drew acute and convalescent COVID-19 samples from the United States, Italy and Spain.

The J segment lost 4 bases and the V segment lost 6 bases, leaving 13 bases of the junction unmatched. From germline, CDR1 is SGHTA and CDR2 FQGTGA. The CDR3 is made up of 17 amino acids. The assay was immunoSEQ multiplex PCR, and TCRdb's table has in-frame clones only and misses some. The repertoire has hundreds of thousands of clones, approximately 80% of them found once; the top ten carry around 9.3%. This receptor was taken from a woman older than 75 with acute or convalescent COVID-19. Sequencing was carried out using peripheral blood. This chain uses TRBV7-3 with TRBJ2-5, with 11 bases matching TRBD2. In DNA, the CDR3 is TGTGCCAGCAGTCCCATGGGGCTAGCGGGGGGAGGAGAGACCCAGTACTTC. Protein sequence: CASSPMGLAGGGETQYF.